The source of this TCR beta chain is a study of metastatic and nonmetastatic thyroid tumors. Study at large: Across peripheral blood and tumor or nodule tissue samples taken from malignant and benign thyroid patients, the repertoires were compared with one another.

Germline V CDR1 and CDR2: DFQATT, SNEGSKA (reference sequence). The CDR3 extends over 15 amino acids. V was shortened by 0 bases and J by 5 bases, with 14 bases between the two germline ends. Ahead of thyroid surgery, no patient had received treatment of any kind. Ten or more counts support this clone. TCRdb recomputed clones from the PCR reads via MiXCR. The top ten hold around 20% of the sample, which has about 39,000 clones, 15% to 20% seen once. The sequence was obtained from a female donor with papillary thyroid cancer or a benign thyroid nodule (not recorded which). Some clones in this sample may be carry-over from other donors' samples. The chain combines TRBV20-1 with TRBJ2-1; D is unclear. Sequenced input: blood. DNA of the CDR3: TGCAGTGCTAGAGATGCAGGCTCGACTGACAATGAGCAGTTCTTC. Protein: CSARDAGSTDNEQFF.